The 4 T cell receptor beta chains presented below share a single source sample, sequenced in a study of T cell responses to AZD1222 COVID-19 vaccine (dated by TCRdb to the early 2020s). The sample's time point label is to be understood as: baseline before first vaccination. Library preparation used the immunoSEQ multiplex PCR assay. TCRdb took over this immuneACCESS table, retaining in-frame rearrangements with V and J assigned. Such tables are incomplete; in checked studies, under half of the missing clones stem from an unresolved V gene, and the remainder is unexplained. This sample comprises tens of thousands of clones, 80% to 90% of them detected only once. The ten top clones hold around 24% of the sample. The material was peripheral blood, obtained on day 0 of AZD1222 vaccination. Receptors originate from an adult in good health.

The rearrangement joins TRBV6-5 to TRBJ2-3, with 14 nucleotides matching TRBD2. Trimming removed 5 bases from V and 8 bases from J; junction bases left unmatched: 6. Germline V gives CDR1 MNHEY, CDR2 SVGAGI. The CDR3 covers 15 residues. The CDR3 loop is CASSRTSGGRSTQYF. Written as DNA, the CDR3 is TGTGCCAGCAGTCGGACTAGCGGGGGGAGGAGTACGCAGTATTTT.

There are many counts of this clone. The gene calls are TRBV23-1 and TRBJ1-2, with D tentatively TRBD1 (5 bases). TRBV23-1 is recorded as an ORF, its role being uncertain. The V and J ends lost 4 bases and 2 bases respectively, with 5 bases between them. The CDR3 spans 12 residues. CDR3 coding DNA: TGCGCCAGCAGTCGGGACAACTATGGCTACACCTTC. Its protein is CASSRDNYGYTF.

This rearrangement joins TRBV30 to TRBJ1-4; no definite D call. V was shortened by 1 base and J by 2 bases, with 11 bases between the two germline ends. The CDR3 length is 15 residues. The V gene's germline CDR1 is GTSNPN and CDR2 SVGIG (reference sequence). The CDR3 spells CAWSAGFGTNEKLFF. The CDR3 nucleotides read TGTGCCTGGAGTGCGGGATTTGGGACTAATGAAAAACTGTTTTTT. Full variable domain (outside the CDR3, taken from reference TRBV30 and TRBJ1-4): SQTIHQWPATLVQPVGSPLSLECTVEGTSNPNLYWYRQAAGRGLQLLFYSVGIGQISSEVPQNLSASRPQDRQFILSSKKLLLSDSGFYLCAWSAGFGTNEKLFFGSGTQLSVL.

This chain connects TRBV19 to TRBJ2-5; the match to TRBD2 covers 12 bases. Germline trimming cut 7 bases from V and 5 bases from J; bases unmatched to any gene: 11. This CDR3 spans 16 amino acids. Germline V gene data show CDR1 as LNHDA and CDR2 as SQIVND (reference sequence). The CDR3 spells CASTASGGALVETQYF. CDR3 bases: TGTGCCAGTACCGCTAGCGGGGGGGCCCTTGTCGAGACCCAGTACTTC.